These T cell receptor beta chains were read from a single sample in a study of long-term antiretroviral therapy in people with HIV. The assay was immunoSEQ multiplex PCR, and TCRdb's table has in-frame clones only and misses some. The sample comprises over 8,500 clones, 80% to 90% of which are singletons, and around 20% rests with the top ten. Sample: unsorted PBMCs, taken around 7.2 years after starting antiretroviral therapy. The origin of the receptors is a man aged 45 to 65 with HIV. CDR3s include the opening cysteine and the closing phenylalanine or tryptophan. A D gene is named only where the DNA matches it firmly. Clone size is given for some rows only: seen once, a few or many times, or a class if the clone is expanded.

v_gene	abundance	d_gene	j_gene	CDR3nt	CDR3aa
TRBV6-1	-	-	TRBJ1-1	TGTGCCAGCAGTGCCGGGACGGTCCATGAAGCTTTCTTT	CASSAGTVHEAFF
TRBV5-4	once	-	TRBJ1-5	TGTGCCAGCAGCACAAAGGGGCAAGGCGGCAATCAGCCCCAGCATTTT	CASSTKGQGGNQPQHF
TRBV20-1	few	-	TRBJ2-4	TGCAGTGCCAACGACCAGGCCTTC	CSANDQAF
TRBV6-6	-	TRBD2	TRBJ2-7	TGTGCCAGCAGTTATGGGCTAGCGGCCTACGAGCAGTACTTC	CASSYGLAAYEQYF
TRBV4-1	-	TRBD2	TRBJ2-7	TGCGCCAGCAGCCAATTCGGGGGGGTCGTAACCTACGAGCAGTACTTC	CASSQFGGVVTYEQYF
TRBV7-3	-	-	TRBJ1-5	TGTGCCAGCAGCTTATGCCGGCCCCAGCATTTT	CASSLCRPQHF
TRBV6-1	once	-	TRBJ2-7	TGTGCCAGCAGTGACAGGACTTCCTACGAGCAGTACTTC	CASSDRTSYEQYF
TRBV7-9	-	-	TRBJ2-7	TGTGCCAGCAGCTACCCCGGGGGTCACGAGCAGTACTTC	CASSYPGGHEQYF
TRBV12-5	-	-	TRBJ1-3	TGTGCTAGTGGTTTGGATAGATCGCCTGGAAACACCATATATTTT	CASGLDRSPGNTIYF
TRBV4-2	few	TRBD2	TRBJ2-1	TGTGCCAGCAGCCAAGAGGAGCGGGGGGTAGACAATGAGCAGTTCTTC	CASSQEERGVDNEQFF
TRBV19	-	TRBD1	TRBJ2-7	TGTGCCAGTAGTATCGGACAGGGGTCCACCTACGAGCAGTACTTC	CASSIGQGSTYEQYF
TRBV18	-	-	TRBJ1-1	TGTGCCAGCTCACCTTCGGGAGAAGGTGCTGAAGCTTTCTTT	CASSPSGEGAEAFF
TRBV27	-	-	TRBJ1-6	TGTGCCAGCAGTTTAGTCCACAGCTTTAATTCACCCCTCCACTTT	CASSLVHSFNSPLHF
TRBV2	few	-	TRBJ1-3	TGTGCCAGCAGTGGGACCCCGGGACTCTCTGGAAACACCATATATTTT	CASSGTPGLSGNTIYF
TRBV5-4	-	TRBD1	TRBJ1-2	TGTGCCAGCAGCTTGAGTGAGGGACAGGGGTCTGGCTACACCTTC	CASSLSEGQGSGYTF
TRBV6-5	-	-	TRBJ1-2	TGTGCCAGCAGTTACGGTCCGTATGGCTACACCTTC	CASSYGPYGYTF
TRBV19	-	-	TRBJ1-4	TGTGCCAGTAGTAGGTCCCGCCGGACTGTATGGGAAAAACTGTTTTTT	CASSRSRRTVWEKLFF
TRBV19	few	TRBD2	TRBJ2-7	TGTGCCAGTAGGCCCACTAGCGGGTCCTCCTACGAGCAGTACTTC	CASRPTSGSSYEQYF
TRBV6-1	few	TRBD1	TRBJ1-1	TGTGCCAGCAGTTTCACAGGGGAGACTGAAGCTTTCTTT	CASSFTGETEAFF
TRBV30	-	TRBD1	TRBJ2-2	TGTGCCTGGACCCTCGGGACAGCCGGGGAGCTGTTTTTT	CAWTLGTAGELFF